The 19 T cell receptor beta chains reported below all come from one sample, sequenced in a study of blood T cells in healthy people across ages. A second PCR of 7 to 11 cycles used a sample-barcoded 5' primer and a J-beta primer mix. TCRdb reprocessed the 5' RACE reads with MiXCR, giving one entry per CDR3 protein. The sample shows roughly 1.5 million distinct CDR3 sequences, about 42% of them seen only once. Sequencing was performed on blood. The receptors come from a woman aged 18 to 35 in good health.

This clonotype appeared a few times. The chain carries TRBV7-9 and TRBJ2-5; D unclear. Germline V lookup: CDR1 SEHNR, CDR2 FQNEAQ (reference sequence). V lost 0 bases and J 4 bases, leaving 12 bases between the germline ends. The CDR3 is 15 amino acids. In DNA form, the CDR3 reads TGTGCCAGCAGCTTAGCCCAGGAACCGGCAGAGACCCAGTACTTC. It is translated as CASSLAQEPAETQYF.

The V call is TRBV7-2, the J call TRBJ2-2, with D tentatively TRBD2 (6 bases). The V end lost 0 bases, the J end lost 4 bases, and 12 bases lay between the germline ends. Germline V gives CDR1 SGHTA, CDR2 FQGNSA. The CDR3 loop spans 16 amino acids. The CDR3 DNA follows: TGTGCCAGCAGCTTAGCTGAGACTAGAATCACCGGGGAGCTGTTTTTT. This gives the protein CASSLAETRITGELFF. The full variable domain, its missing parts supplied by reference TRBV7-2 and TRBJ2-2, is GAGVSQSPSNKVTEKGKDVELRCDPISGHTALYWYRQSLGQGLEFLIYFQGNSAPDKSGLPSDRFSAERTGGSVSTLTIQRTQQEDSAVYLCASSLAETRITGELFFGEGSRLTVL.

Regarding this clonotype: This could be a read error, since a much larger clone is one nucleotide away. This chain uses TRBV29-1 with TRBJ2-1; no clear D. V lost 4 bases and J lost 10, with 20 bases in between. This CDR3 is 14 amino acids long. The V gene's germline CDR1 is SQVTM and CDR2 ANQGSEA. The CDR3 is CSVVGPNPFYEQFF. CDR3 in DNA: TGCAGCGTTGTCGGGCCAAACCCTTTCTACGAGCAGTTCTTC.

This rearrangement joins TRBV15 to TRBJ1-4, with D unresolved. The CDR3 has 15 residues. V dropped 0 bases and J dropped 5 bases, with 10 bases sitting between them. Per the germline V gene, CDR1 is LNHNV and CDR2 is YYDKDF (reference sequence). The CDR3 is CATSRDRGSNEKLFF. The CDR3 DNA is TGTGCCACCAGCAGAGATCGAGGGTCCAATGAAAAACTGTTTTTT.

The rearrangement links TRBV7-2 to TRBJ2-7; D assignment may be TRBD1 or TRBD2 (5 bases each). Judging by the DNA end, TRBJ2-4 fits better; the J call may be wrong. In germline, CDR1 is SGHTA, CDR2 FQGNSA. This CDR3 spans 14 amino acids. The CDR3 is CASSVGRDVYIQYF. CDR3 DNA: TGTGCCAGCAGCGTAGGACGGGACGTCTACATTCAGTACTTC.

This clonotype appeared a single time. The chain combines TRBV30 with TRBJ1-6; 7 nucleotides match TRBD1. The V and J ends lost 8 bases and 7 bases, in that order; junction bases with no gene match: 11. Germline assignment: CDR1 GTSNPN and CDR2 SVGIG (reference sequence). The length of the CDR3 is 14 residues. In nucleotides, the CDR3 is TGTGCCACGGGGCAGACAGGGCAAAATTCACCCCTCCACTTT. It codes for CATGQTGQNSPLHF.

This chain connects TRBV7-8 to TRBJ1-3, with D possibly being TRBD1 (6 bases). The germline CDR1 and CDR2 sequences are SGHVS and FQNEAQ. The CDR3 spans 14 residues. Trimming shortened V by 5 bases and J by 3 bases, and 11 bases separated the two germline ends. In DNA form, the CDR3 reads TGTGCCAGCAGCCGGGGGGCCGGTGGAAACACCATATATTTT. This sequence encodes CASSRGAGGNTIYF.

V and J are TRBV2 and TRBJ2-5; D gene ambiguous. Trimming took 1 base from V and 11 from J, leaving 14 bases between them. The CDR3 spans 13 residues. Per germline, CDR1 SNHLY and CDR2 FYNNEI. CDR3 nucleotide sequence: TGTGCCAGCAGTGAAGTACGGCCGAATGAGCAGTACTTC. Translation: CASSEVRPNEQYF.

The chain combines TRBV20-1 with TRBJ2-7, with TRBD2 matching 7 bases. V shed 1 base and J 7 bases; nucleotides not matched to a gene: 13. The CDR3 contains 15 residues. The germline gives CDR1 DFQATT, CDR2 SNEGSKA (reference sequence). The CDR3 DNA is TGCAGTGCTAGAGTCCCTAGCGGAACCTACAATGAGCAGTACTTC. Its translation is CSARVPSGTYNEQYF.

This clonotype showed up just a few times. The V gene is TRBV11-2, the J gene TRBJ2-1; 10 bases fit TRBD2. In germline, CDR1 is SGHAT, CDR2 FQNNGV. CDR3 length: 14 residues. The ends lost 4 bases at V and 6 bases at J; junction bases unmatched: 3. The CDR3 coding sequence is TGTGCCAGCAGCTCCCTAGCGGGAGTCAATGAGCAGTTCTTC. Protein sequence: CASSSLAGVNEQFF.

This clonotype occurred once. J is TRBJ1-1 and V is TRBV6-2 or TRBV6-3; 10 positions match TRBD1. This CDR3 spans 17 amino acids. In germline, CDR1 is MNHEY, CDR2 SVGEGT. V lost 6 bases, J lost 5 bases, and 15 bases stayed unmatched. In DNA, the CDR3 is TGTGCCAGCAGGCACAATCTGGCGGGACAGGGGCGTACTGAAGCTTTCTTT. It codes for CASRHNLAGQGRTEAFF.

J is TRBJ1-1 and V is TRBV7-9; 7 bases agree with TRBD1. CDR3 length: 15 residues. V shed 10 bases and J 1 base; nucleotides not matched to a gene: 12. The germline gives CDR1 SEHNR, CDR2 FQNEAQ (reference sequence). The CDR3 nucleotides read TGTGCCACCAAAGGGGAGACAGGGAGGAACACTGAAGCTTTCTTT. This encodes CATKGETGRNTEAFF.

This clonotype was counted a few times. The CDR3 spells CASSLMVAGGSSYNEQFF. The CDR3 DNA reads as TGTGCCAGCAGCTTGATGGTCGCGGGGGGGAGCTCCTACAATGAGCAGTTCTTC. V usage is TRBV7-2 and J usage is TRBJ2-1, with 9 positions matching TRBD2. The J segment lost 0 bases and the V segment lost 3 bases, leaving 9 bases of the junction unmatched. The germline V gene has CDR1 SGHTA and CDR2 FQGNSA. The CDR3 contains 18 residues.

This clonotype was detected only once. The chain couples TRBV6-2 or TRBV6-3 to TRBJ1-2; no reliable D call. V was trimmed by 0 bases and J by 8 bases, leaving 10 bases between them. The CDR3 extends over 13 amino acids. Germline loops: CDR1 MNHEY, CDR2 SVGEGT. The DNA for the CDR3 is TGTGCCAGCAGTTACTCGTCGGGAACCGGCTACACCTTC. This gives the protein CASSYSSGTGYTF.

The chain links TRBV20-1 to TRBJ1-1; D possibly corresponds to TRBD1 (6 bases). This CDR3 spans 14 amino acids. Germline-derived CDR1 and CDR2 are DFQATT and SNEGSKA (reference sequence). V lost 5 bases and J 6 bases, leaving 19 bases between the germline ends. The DNA of the CDR3 is TGCAGTGCTGATCAGACAGGCCGTATCCCTGAAGCTTTCTTT. This gives the protein CSADQTGRIPEAFF.

This clonotype was picked up many times. J is TRBJ2-3 and V is TRBV7-2; D is perhaps TRBD2 (6 bases). Per the germline V gene, CDR1 is SGHTA and CDR2 is FQGNSA. Trimming removed 11 bases at V and 2 bases at J, with 14 bases between. The CDR3 runs to 13 residues. The DNA of the CDR3 is TGTGCCCTTGGGGCGGGGCCCACAGATACGCAGTATTTT. Translation: CALGAGPTDTQYF.

V usage is TRBV6-5 and J usage is TRBJ1-2; the D gene is possibly TRBD1 (5 bases). The V end lost 8 bases, the J end lost 8 bases, and 15 bases lay between the germline ends. Germline CDR1 is MNHEY and CDR2 is SVGAGI. The CDR3 covers 12 residues. The CDR3 DNA is TGTGCCAGCGGGGCCGGAATCCTCGGCTACACCTTC. Its protein product is CASGAGILGYTF.

This chain uses TRBV13 with TRBJ2-7; 10 bases match TRBD2. The germline CDR1 and CDR2 sequences are PRHDT and FYEKMQ (reference sequence). Germline trimming cut 6 bases from V and 4 bases from J; bases unmatched to any gene: 3. The CDR3 totals 13 residues. The DNA for the CDR3 is TGTGCCAGCAGGAAAGCGGGGGGGTACGAGCAGTACTTC. This codes for CASRKAGGYEQYF.

This rearrangement joins TRBV12-3 or TRBV12-4 to TRBJ2-3, with TRBD2 identical over 8 bases. The CDR3 length is 15 residues. V gave up 6 bases and J gave up 0 bases; unmatched junction bases: 5. The CDR3 region is CASRYSGTSTDTQYF. In DNA, the CDR3 is TGTGCCAGCAGATATAGCGGGACTAGCACAGATACGCAGTATTTT.